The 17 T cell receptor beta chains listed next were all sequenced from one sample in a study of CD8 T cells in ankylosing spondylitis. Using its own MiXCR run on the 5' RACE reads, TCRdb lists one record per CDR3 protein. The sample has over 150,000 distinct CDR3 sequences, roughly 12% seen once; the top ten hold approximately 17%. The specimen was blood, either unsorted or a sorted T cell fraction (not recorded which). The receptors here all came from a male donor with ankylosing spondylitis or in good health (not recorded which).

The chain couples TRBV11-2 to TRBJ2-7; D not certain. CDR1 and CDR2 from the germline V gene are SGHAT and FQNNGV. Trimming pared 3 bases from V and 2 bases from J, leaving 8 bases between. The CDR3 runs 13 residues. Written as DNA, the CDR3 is TGTGCCAGCAGCTTCGCTGGGGCCTACGAGCAGTACTTC. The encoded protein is CASSFAGAYEQYF.

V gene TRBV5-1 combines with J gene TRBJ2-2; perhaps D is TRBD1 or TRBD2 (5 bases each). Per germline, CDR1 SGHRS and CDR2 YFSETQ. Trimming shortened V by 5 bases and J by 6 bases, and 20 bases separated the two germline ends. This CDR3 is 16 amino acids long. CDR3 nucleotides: TGCGCCAGCAGGGCTCCTGCCGTCGGGGACCCCGGGGAGCTGTTTTTT. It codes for CASRAPAVGDPGELFF.

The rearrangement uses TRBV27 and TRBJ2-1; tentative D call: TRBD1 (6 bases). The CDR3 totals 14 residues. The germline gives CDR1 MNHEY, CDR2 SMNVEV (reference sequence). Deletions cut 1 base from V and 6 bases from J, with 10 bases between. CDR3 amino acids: CASSLYRQANEQFF. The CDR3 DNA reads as TGTGCCAGCAGTTTATACCGACAGGCCAATGAGCAGTTCTTC.

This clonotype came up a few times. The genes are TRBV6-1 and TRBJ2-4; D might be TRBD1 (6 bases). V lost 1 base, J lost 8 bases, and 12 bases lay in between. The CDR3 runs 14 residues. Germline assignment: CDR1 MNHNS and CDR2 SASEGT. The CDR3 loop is CASSEVWGQDIQYF. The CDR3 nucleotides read TGTGCCAGCAGTGAAGTCTGGGGGCAGGACATTCAGTACTTC.

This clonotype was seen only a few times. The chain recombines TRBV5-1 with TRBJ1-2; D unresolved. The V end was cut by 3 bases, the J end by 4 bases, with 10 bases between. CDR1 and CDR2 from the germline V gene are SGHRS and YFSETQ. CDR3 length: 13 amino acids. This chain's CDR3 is CASSSPSGYGYTF. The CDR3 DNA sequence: TGCGCCAGCAGCTCCCCTTCGGGCTATGGCTACACCTTC.

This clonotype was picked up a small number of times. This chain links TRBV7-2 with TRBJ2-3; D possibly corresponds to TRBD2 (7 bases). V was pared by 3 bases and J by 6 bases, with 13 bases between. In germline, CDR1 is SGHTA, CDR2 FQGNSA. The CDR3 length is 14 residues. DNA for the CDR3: TGTGCCAGCAGCTTGTGGGGGGGGGCGGATACGCAGTATTTT. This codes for CASSLWGGADTQYF.

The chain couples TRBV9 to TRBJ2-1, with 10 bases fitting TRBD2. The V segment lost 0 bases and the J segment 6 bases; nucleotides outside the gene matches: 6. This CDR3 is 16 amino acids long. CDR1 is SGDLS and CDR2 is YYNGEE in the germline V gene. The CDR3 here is CASSVVAGGGSNEQFF. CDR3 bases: TGTGCCAGCAGCGTAGTAGCGGGAGGAGGGAGCAATGAGCAGTTCTTC.

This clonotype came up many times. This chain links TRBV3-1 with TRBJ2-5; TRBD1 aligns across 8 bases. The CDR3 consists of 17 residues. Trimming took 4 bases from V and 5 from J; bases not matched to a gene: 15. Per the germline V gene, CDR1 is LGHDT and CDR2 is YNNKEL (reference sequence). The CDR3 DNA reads TGTGCCAGCAGCCCGGACAGGGAAATTAAGGGTACGGAGACCCAGTACTTC. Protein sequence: CASSPDREIKGTETQYF.

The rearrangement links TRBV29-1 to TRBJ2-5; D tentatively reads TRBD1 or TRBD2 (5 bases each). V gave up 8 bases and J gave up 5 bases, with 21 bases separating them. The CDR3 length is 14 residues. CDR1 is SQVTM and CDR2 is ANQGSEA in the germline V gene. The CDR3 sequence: CSHLGDLWGETQYF. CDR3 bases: TGCAGCCATCTAGGGGACCTCTGGGGGGAGACCCAGTACTTC.

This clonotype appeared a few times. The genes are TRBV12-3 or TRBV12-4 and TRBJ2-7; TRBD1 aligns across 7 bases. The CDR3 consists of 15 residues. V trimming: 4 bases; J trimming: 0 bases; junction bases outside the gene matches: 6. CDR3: CASSSVGTASYEQYF. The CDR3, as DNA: TGTGCCAGCAGTTCAGTCGGGACAGCCTCCTACGAGCAGTACTTC.

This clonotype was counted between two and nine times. The CDR3 DNA sequence: TGTGCCAGCAGCTTGGGACAACAACTACACGAGCAGTTCTTC. Encoded protein: CASSLGQQLHEQFF. This rearrangement joins TRBV11-2 to TRBJ2-1, with D perhaps matching TRBD1 (6 bases). V was pared by 3 bases and J by 10 bases, with 16 bases between. The CDR3 has 14 residues. Germline values: CDR1 SGHAT, CDR2 FQNNGV.

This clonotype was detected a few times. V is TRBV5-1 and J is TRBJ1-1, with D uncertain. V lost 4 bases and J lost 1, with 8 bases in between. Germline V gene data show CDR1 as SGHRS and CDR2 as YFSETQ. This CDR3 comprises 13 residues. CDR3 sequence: CASSLDQNTEAFF. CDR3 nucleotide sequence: TGCGCCAGCAGCCTCGACCAGAACACTGAAGCTTTCTTT.

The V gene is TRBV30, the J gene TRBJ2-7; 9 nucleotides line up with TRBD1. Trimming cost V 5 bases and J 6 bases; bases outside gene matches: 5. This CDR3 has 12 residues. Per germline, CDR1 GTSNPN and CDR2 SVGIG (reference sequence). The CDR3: CAWGDREFEQYF. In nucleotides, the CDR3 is TGTGCCTGGGGGGACAGGGAGTTCGAGCAGTACTTC.

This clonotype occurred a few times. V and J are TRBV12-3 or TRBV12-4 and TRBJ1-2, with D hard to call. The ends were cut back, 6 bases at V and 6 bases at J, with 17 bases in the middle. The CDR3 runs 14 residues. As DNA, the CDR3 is TGTGCCAGCAGCCTTTTAAGGGCCCTAGATGGCTACACCTTC. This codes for CASSLLRALDGYTF.

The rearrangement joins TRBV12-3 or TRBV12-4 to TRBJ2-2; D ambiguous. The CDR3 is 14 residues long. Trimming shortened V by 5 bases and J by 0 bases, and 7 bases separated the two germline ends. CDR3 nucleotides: TGTGCCAGCAGTCTGAGGACGAACACCGGGGAGCTGTTTTTT. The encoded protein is CASSLRTNTGELFF.

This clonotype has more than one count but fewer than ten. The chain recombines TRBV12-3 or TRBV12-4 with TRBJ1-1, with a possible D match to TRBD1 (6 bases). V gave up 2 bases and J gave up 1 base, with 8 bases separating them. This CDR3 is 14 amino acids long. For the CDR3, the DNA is TGTGCCAGCAGTTTACAGGGGTGGAACACTGAAGCTTTCTTT. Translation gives CASSLQGWNTEAFF.

This CDR3 is CAWSPGPAGTYGEQFF. The CDR3 DNA is TGTGCCTGGAGTCCCGGACCAGCGGGGACCTACGGTGAGCAGTTCTTC. This chain joins TRBV30 and TRBJ2-1, with 7 bases that match TRBD2. With 2 bases clipped from V and 9 bases from J, the junction kept 16 bases outside the gene matches. This CDR3 is built from 16 residues. Per the germline V gene, CDR1 is GTSNPN and CDR2 is SVGIG (reference sequence).